This T cell receptor (beta chain) is from a study of CD8 T cells in Susac syndrome. TCR beta was sequenced from blood CD8+ and CD4+ T cells. Controls were healthy donors chosen to match patients in age and sex. This clonotype was seen just once. An amount of RNA that ranged from roughly 0.45 to 1 ug was reverse transcribed with random hexamers. immunoSEQ multiplex PCR amplified TCR beta CDR3 across 54 Vbeta, 13 Jbeta. TCRdb re-called the immunoSEQ multiplex PCR reads through MiXCR, storing one row per CDR3 protein. Here the sample spans about 120,000 distinct CDR3 sequences, around 90% being singletons. The CDR3 has 11 residues. The V and J ends lost 3 bases and 7 bases respectively, with 9 bases between them. Germline V gives CDR1 DFQATT, CDR2 SNEGSKA (reference sequence).

Source material: CD4+ T cells from PBMCs. The chain employs TRBV20-1 and TRBJ1-2; D uncertain. The TCR originated in a human donor in good health. The CDR3 DNA follows: TGCAGTGCTAGGAGGGCCGCTGGCTACACCTTC. It codes for CSARRAAGYTF.